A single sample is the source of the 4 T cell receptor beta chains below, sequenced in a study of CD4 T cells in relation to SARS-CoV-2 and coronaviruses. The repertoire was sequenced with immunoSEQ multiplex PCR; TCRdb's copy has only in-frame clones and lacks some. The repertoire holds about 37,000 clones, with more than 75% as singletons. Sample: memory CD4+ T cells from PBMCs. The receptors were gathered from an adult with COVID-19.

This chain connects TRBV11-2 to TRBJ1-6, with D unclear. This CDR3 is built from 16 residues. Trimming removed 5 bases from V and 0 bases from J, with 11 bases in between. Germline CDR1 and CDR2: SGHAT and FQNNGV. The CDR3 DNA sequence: TGTGCCAGCAGCCCCAGTGGCGACTCCTATAATTCACCCCTCCACTTT. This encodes CASSPSGDSYNSPLHF.

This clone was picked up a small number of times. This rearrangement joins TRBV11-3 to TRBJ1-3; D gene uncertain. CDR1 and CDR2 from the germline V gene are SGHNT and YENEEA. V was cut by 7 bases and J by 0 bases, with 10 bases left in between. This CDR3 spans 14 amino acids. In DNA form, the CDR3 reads TGTGCCAGCAATCCCGGACCCTCTGGAAACACCATATATTTT. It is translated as CASNPGPSGNTIYF.

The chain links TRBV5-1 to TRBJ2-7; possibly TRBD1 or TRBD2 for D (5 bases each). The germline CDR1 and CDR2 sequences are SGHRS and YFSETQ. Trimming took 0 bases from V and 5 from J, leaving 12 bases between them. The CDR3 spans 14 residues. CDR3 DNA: TGCGCCAGCAGCTTGGGGGACCTAAAGGACGAGCAGTACTTC. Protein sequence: CASSLGDLKDEQYF.

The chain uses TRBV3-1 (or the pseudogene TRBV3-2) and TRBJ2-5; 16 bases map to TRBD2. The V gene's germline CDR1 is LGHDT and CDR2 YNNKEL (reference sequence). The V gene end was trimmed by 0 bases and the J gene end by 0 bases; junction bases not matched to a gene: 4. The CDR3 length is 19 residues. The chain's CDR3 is CASSQDVGLAGGYQETQYF. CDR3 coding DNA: TGTGCCAGCAGCCAAGATGTGGGACTAGCGGGGGGGTACCAAGAGACCCAGTACTTC.